Listed below are T cell receptor beta chains from one sample, sequenced in a study of blood T cell repertoires in COVID-19. Using immunoSEQ multiplex PCR, the repertoire was profiled, and TCRdb retains in-frame clones only, with some absent. The profile shows around 140,000 clones, about 87% of them singletons. Sequences were obtained from peripheral blood. The receptors shown here come from a woman between 50 and 59 years old with acute or convalescent COVID-19. Both conserved end residues are part of each CDR3. The D gene is left open where the match is weak. Not every row has a clone size; where given, it reads once, few, many or a size class.

v_gene	abundance	d_gene	j_gene	CDR3nt	CDR3aa
TRBV2	few	TRBD1	TRBJ2-4	TGTGCCAGCAGTGACAGTTTTGCGGACAGGAAAAACATTCAGTACTTC	CASSDSFADRKNIQYF
TRBV6-6	.	.	TRBJ2-3	TGTGCCAGCAGTCCCAGACAGAACACAGATACGCAGTATTTT	CASSPRQNTDTQYF
TRBV9	.	TRBD1	TRBJ2-1	TGTGCCAGCAGCGTGGGACAGGCTAATGAGCAGTTCTTC	CASSVGQANEQFF
TRBV27	few	TRBD1	TRBJ1-1	TGTGCCAGCAGTCCAGGGACAGGGACGCACACTGAAGCTTTCTTT	CASSPGTGTHTEAFF
TRBV5-4	once	.	TRBJ2-5	TGTGCCAGCAGCTCCCCAATTCTGGGGCGGTACCAAGAGACCCAGTACTTC	CASSSPILGRYQETQYF
TRBV7-8	.	TRBD2	TRBJ2-1	TGTGCCAGCAGCTTTACTAGCGGGAGTATTGATGAGCAGTTCTTC	CASSFTSGSIDEQFF
TRBV29-1	.	TRBD2	TRBJ2-1	TGCAGCGTGGGACTAGCGGGAGACTCCTACAATGAGCAGTTCTTC	CSVGLAGDSYNEQFF
TRBV13	.	.	TRBJ2-1	TGTGCCAGCAGCTTACATAGGGGAAGCTCCTACAATGAGCAGTTCTTC	CASSLHRGSSYNEQFF
TRBV7-8	.	.	TRBJ1-6	TGTGCCAGCAGCTCCAGGGCCGAAGGGGGTAGCTCCTATAATTCACCCCTCCACTTT	CASSSRAEGGSSYNSPLHF
TRBV2	few	TRBD2	TRBJ2-1	TGTGCCAGCAGTTGGGCTAGCGGGGACTACAATGAGCAGTTCTTC	CASSWASGDYNEQFF
TRBV19	.	.	TRBJ1-6	TGTGCCAGTAGTAGGGACTCCGTGGGGTATAATTCACCCCTCCACTTT	CASSRDSVGYNSPLHF
TRBV5-1	.	.	TRBJ1-1	TGCGCCAGCAGCTTACTGACGGGGATGAACACTGAAGCTTTCTTT	CASSLLTGMNTEAFF
TRBV13	once	.	TRBJ2-2	TGTGCCAGCAGCTTCGCCGGGACACTGAACACCGGGGAGCTGTTTTTT	CASSFAGTLNTGELFF
TRBV7-2	.	.	TRBJ2-2	TGTGCCAGCAGTCAACGTGTGAGGGGGAGTACCGGGGAGCTGTTTTTT	CASSQRVRGSTGELFF
TRBV10-3	.	TRBD2	TRBJ2-5	TGTGCCATCAGCCCCGATGGTAGCGGGAACGTAGGAGAGACCCAGTACTTC	CAISPDGSGNVGETQYF
TRBV13	.	.	TRBJ2-5	TGTGCCAGCAGCTCCGACAGGAAAGAGACCCAGTACTTC	CASSSDRKETQYF
TRBV7-7	once	TRBD1	TRBJ1-4	TGTGCTAGCAGCGCGGGACAGGGAGTTAATGAAAAACTGTTTTTT	CASSAGQGVNEKLFF
TRBV6-6	.	TRBD2	TRBJ2-1	TGTGCCAGCAGTTACGAAGGCGGGAGATCAAATGAGCAGTTCTTC	CASSYEGGRSNEQFF
TRBV7-6	.	TRBD2	TRBJ2-3	TGTGCCAGCAGCCCTAGCGGGGGGGCCGGAGATACGCAGTATTTT	CASSPSGGAGDTQYF
TRBV18	.	TRBD2	TRBJ2-3	TGTGCCAGCTCACTGGATAGGACTAGCGGGGGGAGCACAGATACGCAGTATTTT	CASSLDRTSGGSTDTQYF
TRBV29-1	once	TRBD2	TRBJ2-5	TGCAGCTTCATAGCGGGAGAGGGAGTAGAGACCCAGTACTTC	CSFIAGEGVETQYF
TRBV18	few	TRBD1	TRBJ1-6	TGTGCCAGCTCACCGGCTCTTGCAGGGGGCACTGATTCACCCCTCCACTTT	CASSPALAGGTDSPLHF
TRBV9	.	.	TRBJ2-3	TGTGCCAGCAGCGTCTACAGAGAATTGGCAGATACGCAGTATTTT	CASSVYRELADTQYF
TRBV27	.	.	TRBJ2-2	TGTGCCAGCAGTTTTCTCGGGAGAAACACCGGGGAGCTGTTTTTT	CASSFLGRNTGELFF
TRBV2	.	TRBD1	TRBJ1-1	TGTGCCAGCAGTGAAACAGGGGGTTACACTGAAGCTTTCTTT	CASSETGGYTEAFF
TRBV4-1	.	.	TRBJ1-2	TGCGCCAGCAGCCAAGCTCCTCCTAACAGGATCTATGGCTACACCTTC	CASSQAPPNRIYGYTF
TRBV5-1	.	TRBD2	TRBJ2-1	TGCGCCAGCAAGGCGTCGGCTAGCGGGTACAATGAGCAGTTCTTC	CASKASASGYNEQFF
TRBV5-1	few	.	TRBJ1-1	TGCGCCAGCAGCGGCCGGGGGGCAGGTCCCGAAGCTTTCTTT	CASSGRGAGPEAFF
TRBV10-2	.	.	TRBJ2-7	TGCGCCAGCAGGCGAGCGGCAGGGGCGGCCTACGAGCAGTACTTC	CASRRAAGAAYEQYF
TRBV20-1	.	.	TRBJ1-5	TGCAGTGCTGGGCGGGACCGCCAGCATTTT	CSAGRDRQHF
TRBV5-1	.	.	TRBJ2-1	TGCGCCAGCAGCCCCGACACCTGGGTGGGGGGCTACAATGAGCAGTTCTTC	CASSPDTWVGGYNEQFF
TRBV6-4	.	TRBD2	TRBJ2-5	TGTGCCAGCAGTCCCTCAGCGGGGGGGCAAGAGACCCAGTACTTC	CASSPSAGGQETQYF
TRBV27	.	.	TRBJ1-2	TGTGCCAGCAGACCCCAGGGGTCTTACTATGGCTACACCTTC	CASRPQGSYYGYTF
TRBV7-9	few	TRBD1	TRBJ1-2	TGTGCCAGCAGCTTAGCGCCAGGGGGCGATGGCTACACCTTC	CASSLAPGGDGYTF
TRBV9	.	TRBD1	TRBJ2-6	TGTGCCAGCAGCGCCCGGACAGGGGGCGCAGCAGGGGCCAACGTCCTGACTTTC	CASSARTGGAAGANVLTF